This entry lists 19 T cell receptor beta chains sequenced from one sample in a study of blood T cell repertoires in COVID-19. TCRdb keeps only in-frame clones here, not all; method: immunoSEQ multiplex PCR. Among some 120,000 clones, roughly four fifths were seen once, and the ten largest hold over 15%. Sample: PBMCs or T cells enriched from blood (not recorded which). These receptor sequences come from a man aged 25-40 years who had recovered from COVID-19.

The J gene is TRBJ1-1, the V gene TRBV5-4, with no clear D. CDR1 is SGHNT and CDR2 is YYREEE in the germline V gene (reference sequence). V lost 1 base to trimming and J lost 4 bases, with 8 bases between them. The CDR3 spans 13 residues. The CDR3 sequence: CASSLNSGTEAFF. CDR3 bases: TGTGCCAGCAGCTTGAACTCAGGCACTGAAGCTTTCTTT.

V is TRBV6-5 and J is TRBJ2-7; 11 nucleotides match TRBD2. Trimming took 8 bases from V and 3 from J; bases not matched to a gene: 6. This CDR3 is built from 14 residues. Germline lookup yields CDR1 MNHEY and CDR2 SVGAGI. CDR3 DNA: TGTGCCAGCGGAACTAGCGGGGGACACTACGAGCAGTACGTC. It encodes CASGTSGGHYEQYV.

V is TRBV5-5 and J is TRBJ2-3; no clear D. Germline-derived CDR1 and CDR2 are SGHKS and YYEKEE (reference sequence). This CDR3 is 13 amino acids long. V was clipped by 1 base and J by 2 bases, with 5 bases between them. The CDR3 nucleotides are TGTGCCAGCAGCTTGTCGGTCACAGATACGCAGTATTTT. Translation: CASSLSVTDTQYF.

This sequence joins TRBV5-1 and TRBJ1-2; D gene unclear. From germline, CDR1 is SGHRS and CDR2 YFSETQ. Trimming left V 0 bases short and J 7 bases short, with 16 bases between. This CDR3 contains 15 residues. The CDR3 reads CASSLGNSPVGGYTF. The CDR3 DNA follows: TGCGCCAGCAGCTTGGGAAACAGTCCTGTCGGTGGCTACACCTTC.

The V call is TRBV27, the J call TRBJ2-2; D possibly corresponds to TRBD2 (6 bases). Germline-derived CDR1 and CDR2 are MNHEY and SMNVEV (reference sequence). The CDR3 loop spans 11 amino acids. V dropped 8 bases and J dropped 7 bases, with 8 bases sitting between them. CDR3 in DNA: TGTGCCAGCTGGGGACTCGGGGAGCTGTTTTTT. Translated, it gives CASWGLGELFF.

The chain has TRBV14 and TRBJ1-4; the D gene is possibly TRBD1 (6 bases). The CDR3 covers 15 residues. Germline V gives CDR1 SGHDN, CDR2 FVKESK. Trimming removed 3 bases from V and 3 bases from J, with 11 bases in between. CDR3 in DNA: TGTGCCAGCAGCCATGTCGGGACATCTAATGAAAAACTGTTTTTT. Translation: CASSHVGTSNEKLFF.

The gene calls are TRBV7-9 and TRBJ2-7; D is perhaps TRBD2 (5 bases). CDR3 length: 14 amino acids. The germline gives CDR1 SEHNR, CDR2 FQNEAQ (reference sequence). Trimming shortened V by 0 bases and J by 2 bases, and 8 bases separated the two germline ends. CDR3 sequence reads: CASSLAGLAYEQYF. For the CDR3, the DNA is TGTGCCAGCAGCTTAGCTGGACTTGCCTACGAGCAGTACTTC.

This chain connects TRBV5-1 to TRBJ2-2, with unresolved D. CDR3 size: 12 residues. With 4 bases removed from V and 3 bases from J, the gap between germline ends came to 4 bases. CDR1 and CDR2 from the germline V gene are SGHRS and YFSETQ. The CDR3 sequence is CASSPDTGELFF. For the CDR3, the DNA is TGCGCCAGCAGCCCAGACACCGGGGAGCTGTTTTTT.

The CDR3 spells CASGPREVETQYF. CDR3 nucleotides: TGTGCTAGTGGTCCGAGGGAGGTAGAGACCCAGTACTTC. The V and J genes are TRBV12-5 and TRBJ2-5; weak D call: TRBD2 (6 bases). Trimming removed 5 bases from V and 4 bases from J, with 11 bases in between. Germline CDR1 reads LGHNT; CDR2 reads FRNRAP. The CDR3 totals 13 residues. The full variable domain, its missing parts supplied by reference TRBV12-5 and TRBJ2-5, is DARVTQTPRHKVTEMGQEVTMRCQPILGHNTVFWYRQTMMQGLELLAYFRNRAPLDDSGMPKDRFSAEMPDATLATLKIQPSEPRDSAVYFCASGPREVETQYFGPGTRLLVL.

The rearrangement joins TRBV6-4 to TRBJ2-3, with TRBD2 matching over 11 bases. This CDR3 is built from 14 residues. V was pared by 2 bases and J by 6 bases, with 1 base of the junction left unmatched. Germline V gene sequence: CDR1 MRHNA, CDR2 SNTAGT. CDR3 protein: CASSDGLAGDTQYF. The CDR3 nucleotides are TGTGCCAGCAGTGACGGACTAGCGGGTGATACGCAGTATTTT.

The genes are TRBV2 and TRBJ2-7, with D unclear. The ends were cut back, 8 bases at V and 4 bases at J, with 18 bases in the middle. CDR1 and CDR2 from the germline V gene are SNHLY and FYNNEI. The CDR3 contains 14 residues. For the CDR3, the DNA is TGTGCCAGCTGCAAAACGGGTGAAGAATACGAGCAGTACGTC. Amino acids: CASCKTGEEYEQYV.

This rearrangement joins TRBV30 to TRBJ2-1; 11 nucleotides agree with TRBD2. The J segment lost 4 bases and the V segment lost 3 bases, leaving 2 bases of the junction unmatched. This CDR3 contains 14 residues. CDR1 GTSNPN and CDR2 SVGIG come from the germline V gene (reference sequence). Written as DNA, the CDR3 is TGTGCCTGGAGGGGGACTAGCGGTTACAATGAGCAGTTCTTC. Translated, it gives CAWRGTSGYNEQFF.

J is TRBJ2-3 and V is TRBV6-5; 7 bases line up with TRBD1. V lost 5 bases and J lost 6; bases outside the gene matches: 2. The germline V gene encodes CDR1 MNHEY and CDR2 SVGAGI. The CDR3 extends over 12 amino acids. CDR3 DNA sequence: TGTGCCAGCAGTCAACAGGGGGATACGCAGTATTTT. As protein: CASSQQGDTQYF.

CDR3 DNA: TGCGCCAGCAGCTTGGCGGGAGGAGATGGAGGCGAGCAGTACGTC. It specifies CASSLAGGDGGEQYV. The chain links TRBV5-1 to TRBJ2-7, with TRBD2 matching 7 bases. V lost 0 bases, J lost 6 bases, and 9 bases stayed unmatched. Germline V gene sequence: CDR1 SGHRS, CDR2 YFSETQ. The CDR3 runs 15 residues.

The count of this clone is one. The V and J genes are TRBV5-1 and TRBJ2-1, with D perhaps TRBD1 (5 bases). Trimming stripped 0 bases from V and 7 bases from J, with 11 bases between. Germline V gene data show CDR1 as SGHRS and CDR2 as YFSETQ. The CDR3 has 14 residues. The DNA of the CDR3 is TGCGCCAGCAGCTTGGACCAGGGTAGGAATGAGCAGTTCTTC. As protein: CASSLDQGRNEQFF. The full variable domain, rest sourced from reference TRBV5-1 and TRBJ2-1, is KAGVTQTPRYLIKTRGQQVTLSCSPISGHRSVSWYQQTPGQGLQFLFEYFSETQRNKGNFPGRFSGRQFSNSRSEMNVSTLELGDSALYLCASSLDQGRNEQFFGPGTRLTVL.

J is TRBJ1-5 and V is TRBV9, with D maybe TRBD1 (5 bases). Germline V gene sequence: CDR1 SGDLS, CDR2 YYNGEE. The CDR3 spans 14 residues. Trimming removed 4 bases from V and 6 bases from J, with 14 bases in between. For the CDR3, the DNA is TGTGCCAGCAGCCCCTCAGGGCTTAGTCAGCCCCAGCATTTT. Translation gives CASSPSGLSQPQHF.

V usage is TRBV27 and J usage is TRBJ2-3; 9 bases agree with TRBD2. The CDR3 consists of 16 residues. The germline V gene encodes CDR1 MNHEY and CDR2 SMNVEV (reference sequence). The trim removed 10 bases at V and 10 bases at J, leaving 21 bases unmatched. CDR3 in amino acids: CATLSGGPTLAQSQYF. The CDR3 DNA reads TGTGCCACGCTTAGCGGGGGACCTACTCTAGCACAATCGCAGTATTTT.

This rearrangement joins TRBV9 to TRBJ2-3; 11 bases are shared with TRBD2. CDR1 is SGDLS, CDR2 YYNGEE, per germline. This CDR3 comprises 20 residues. Trimming cost V 0 bases and J 0 bases; bases outside gene matches: 12. The CDR3 region is CASSVGRGASGGLSTDTQYF. Here the CDR3 DNA reads TGTGCCAGCAGCGTAGGAAGGGGAGCTAGCGGGGGGCTTAGCACAGATACGCAGTATTTT. The whole variable domain, filled in from reference TRBV9 and TRBJ2-3, reads DSGVTQTPKHLITATGQRVTLRCSPRSGDLSVYWYQQSLDQGLQFLIQYYNGEERAKGNILERFSAQQFPDLHSELNLSSLELGDSALYFCASSVGRGASGGLSTDTQYFGPGTRLTVL.

The chain has TRBV29-1 and TRBJ2-5, with 11 bases fitting TRBD2. There are 17 residues in the CDR3. CDR1 is SQVTM and CDR2 is ANQGSEA in the germline V gene. V trimming: 6 bases; J trimming: 0 bases; junction bases outside the gene matches: 12. For the CDR3, the DNA is TGCAGCGTATACCCGGGACTAGCGGTTTTCTACCAAGAGACCCAGTACTTC. Encoded protein: CSVYPGLAVFYQETQYF.